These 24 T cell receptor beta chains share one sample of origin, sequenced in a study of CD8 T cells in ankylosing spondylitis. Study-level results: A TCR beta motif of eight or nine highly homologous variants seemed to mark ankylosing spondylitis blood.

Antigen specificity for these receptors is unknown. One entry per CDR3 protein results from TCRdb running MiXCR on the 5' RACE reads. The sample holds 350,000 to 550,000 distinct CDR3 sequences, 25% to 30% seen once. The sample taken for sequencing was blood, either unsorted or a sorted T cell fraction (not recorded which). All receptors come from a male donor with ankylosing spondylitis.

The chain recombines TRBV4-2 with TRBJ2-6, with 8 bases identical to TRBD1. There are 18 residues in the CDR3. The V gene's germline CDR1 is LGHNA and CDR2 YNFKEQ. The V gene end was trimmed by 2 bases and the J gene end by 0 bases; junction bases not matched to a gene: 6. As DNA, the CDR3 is TGTGCCAGCAGCCAACCGGGACAGGTGGCCTCTGGGGCCAACGTCCTGACTTTC. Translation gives CASSQPGQVASGANVLTF.

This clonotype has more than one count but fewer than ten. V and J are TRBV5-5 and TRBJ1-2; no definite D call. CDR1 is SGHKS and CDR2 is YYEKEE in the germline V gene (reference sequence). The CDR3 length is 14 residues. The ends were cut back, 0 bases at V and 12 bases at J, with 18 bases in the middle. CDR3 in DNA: TGTGCCAGCAGCTTGGACGGGCCAACCCCAACAAACACCTTC. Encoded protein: CASSLDGPTPTNTF. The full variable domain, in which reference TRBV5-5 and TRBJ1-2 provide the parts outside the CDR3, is DAGVTQSPTHLIKTRGQQVTLRCSPISGHKSVSWYQQVLGQGPQFIFQYYEKEERGRGNFPDRFSARQFPNYSSELNVNALLLGDSALYLCASSLDGPTPTNTFGSGTRLTVV.

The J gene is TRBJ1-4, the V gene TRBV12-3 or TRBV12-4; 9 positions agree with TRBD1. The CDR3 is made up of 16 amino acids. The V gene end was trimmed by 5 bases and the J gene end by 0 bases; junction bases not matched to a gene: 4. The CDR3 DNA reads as TGTGCCAGCAGTCTCCGACAGGGGGCAACTAATGAAAAACTGTTTTTT. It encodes CASSLRQGATNEKLFF.

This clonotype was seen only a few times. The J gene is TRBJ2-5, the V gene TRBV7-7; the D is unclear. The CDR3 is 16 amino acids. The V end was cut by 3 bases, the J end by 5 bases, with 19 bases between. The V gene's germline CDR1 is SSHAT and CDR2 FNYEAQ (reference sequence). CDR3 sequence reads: CASSFFPIPPGETQYF. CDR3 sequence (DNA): TGTGCCAGCAGCTTTTTTCCTATACCCCCCGGGGAGACCCAGTACTTC.

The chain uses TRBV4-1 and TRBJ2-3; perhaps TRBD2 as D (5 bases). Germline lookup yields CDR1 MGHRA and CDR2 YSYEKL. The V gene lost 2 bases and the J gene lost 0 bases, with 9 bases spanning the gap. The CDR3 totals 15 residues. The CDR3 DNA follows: TGCGCCAGCAGCCAACGGCGGACTAGCACAGATACGCAGTATTTT. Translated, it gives CASSQRRTSTDTQYF.

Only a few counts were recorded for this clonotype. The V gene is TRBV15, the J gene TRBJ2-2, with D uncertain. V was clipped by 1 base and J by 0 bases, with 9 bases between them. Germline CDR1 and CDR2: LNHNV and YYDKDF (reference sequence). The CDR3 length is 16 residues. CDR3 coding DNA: TGTGCCACCAGCAGAGTTGGGCTTTCGAACACCGGGGAGCTGTTTTTT. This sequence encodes CATSRVGLSNTGELFF.

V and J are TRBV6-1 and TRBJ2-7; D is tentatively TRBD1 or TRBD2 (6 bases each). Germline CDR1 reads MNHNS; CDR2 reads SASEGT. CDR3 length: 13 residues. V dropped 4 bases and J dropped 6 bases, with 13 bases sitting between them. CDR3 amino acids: CASSVTRGLEQYV. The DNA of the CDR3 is TGTGCCAGCAGTGTTACCAGGGGACTCGAGCAGTACGTC.

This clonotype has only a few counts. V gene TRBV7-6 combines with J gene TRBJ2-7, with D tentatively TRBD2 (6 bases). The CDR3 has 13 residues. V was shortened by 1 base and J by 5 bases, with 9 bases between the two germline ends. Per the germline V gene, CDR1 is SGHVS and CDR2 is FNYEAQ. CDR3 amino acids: CASSLGLGDEQYF. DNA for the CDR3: TGTGCCAGCAGCTTAGGACTAGGGGACGAGCAGTACTTC.

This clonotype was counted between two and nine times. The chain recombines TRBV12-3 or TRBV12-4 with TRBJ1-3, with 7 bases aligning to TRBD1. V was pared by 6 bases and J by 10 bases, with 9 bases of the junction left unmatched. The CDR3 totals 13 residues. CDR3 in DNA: TGTGCCAGCAGACCCGGACAGGATCGGACCATATATTTT. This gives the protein CASRPGQDRTIYF.

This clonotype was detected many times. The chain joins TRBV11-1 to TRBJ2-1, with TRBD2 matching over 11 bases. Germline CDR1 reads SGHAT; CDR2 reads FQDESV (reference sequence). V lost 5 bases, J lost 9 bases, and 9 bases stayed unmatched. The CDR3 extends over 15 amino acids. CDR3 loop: CASSHSGRARVEQFF. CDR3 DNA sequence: TGTGCCAGCAGCCATAGCGGGAGGGCCCGGGTTGAGCAGTTCTTC.

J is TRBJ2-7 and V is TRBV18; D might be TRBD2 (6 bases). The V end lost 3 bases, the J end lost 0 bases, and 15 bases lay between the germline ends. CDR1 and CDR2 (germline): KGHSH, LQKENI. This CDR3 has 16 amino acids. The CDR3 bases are TGTGCCAGCTCACCGTTCGGACCGCGGGACTCCTACGAGCAGTACGTC. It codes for CASSPFGPRDSYEQYV.

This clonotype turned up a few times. As DNA, the CDR3 is TGTGCCAGCAGGAACGGACAGACTAATGAAAAACTGTTTTTT. The encoded protein is CASRNGQTNEKLFF. The chain uses TRBV12-3 or TRBV12-4 and TRBJ1-4, with D maybe TRBD1 (6 bases). This CDR3 is 14 amino acids long. Trimming took 6 bases from V and 2 from J, leaving 10 bases between them.

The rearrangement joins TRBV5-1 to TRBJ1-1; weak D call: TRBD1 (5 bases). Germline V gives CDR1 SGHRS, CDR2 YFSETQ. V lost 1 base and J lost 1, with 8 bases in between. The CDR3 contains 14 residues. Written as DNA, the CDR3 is TGCGCCAGCAGCTTGCAGGGATCGAACACTGAAGCTTTCTTT. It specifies CASSLQGSNTEAFF.

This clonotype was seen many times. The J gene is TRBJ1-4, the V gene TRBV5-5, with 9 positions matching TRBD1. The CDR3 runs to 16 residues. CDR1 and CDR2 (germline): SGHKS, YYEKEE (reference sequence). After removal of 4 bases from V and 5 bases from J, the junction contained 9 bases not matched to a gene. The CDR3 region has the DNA TGTGCCAGCAGCGTGCTACCCGGGACAGGGAATGAAAAACTGTTTTTT. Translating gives CASSVLPGTGNEKLFF.

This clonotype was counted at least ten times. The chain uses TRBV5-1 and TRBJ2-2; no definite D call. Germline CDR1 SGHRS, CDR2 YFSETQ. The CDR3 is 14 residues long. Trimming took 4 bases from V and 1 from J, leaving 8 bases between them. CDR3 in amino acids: CASSRDMNTGELFF. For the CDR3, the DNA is TGCGCCAGCAGCCGAGACATGAACACCGGGGAGCTGTTTTTT.

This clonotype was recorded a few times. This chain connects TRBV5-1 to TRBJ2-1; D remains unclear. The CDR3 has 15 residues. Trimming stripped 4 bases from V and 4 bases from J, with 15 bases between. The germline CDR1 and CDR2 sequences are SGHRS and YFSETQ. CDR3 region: CASSPDVNDYNEQFF. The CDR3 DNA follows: TGCGCCAGCAGCCCGGACGTGAACGATTACAATGAGCAGTTCTTC.

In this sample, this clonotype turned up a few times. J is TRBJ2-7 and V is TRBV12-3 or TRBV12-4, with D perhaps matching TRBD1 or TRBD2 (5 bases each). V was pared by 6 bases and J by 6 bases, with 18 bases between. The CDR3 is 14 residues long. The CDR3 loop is CASSLTGTAGEQYF. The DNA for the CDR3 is TGTGCCAGCAGCCTTACCGGGACGGCTGGCGAGCAGTACTTC.

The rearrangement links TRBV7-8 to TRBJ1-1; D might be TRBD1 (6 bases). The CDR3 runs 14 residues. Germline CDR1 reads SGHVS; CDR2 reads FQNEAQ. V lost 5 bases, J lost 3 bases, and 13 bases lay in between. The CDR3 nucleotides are TGTGCCAGCAGCGGCCCCAGGGGTTACACTGAAGCTTTCTTT. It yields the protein CASSGPRGYTEAFF.

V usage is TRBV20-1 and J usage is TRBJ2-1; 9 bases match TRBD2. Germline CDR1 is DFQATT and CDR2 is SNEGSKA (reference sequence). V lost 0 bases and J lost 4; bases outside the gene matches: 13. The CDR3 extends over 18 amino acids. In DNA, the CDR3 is TGCAGTGCTAGAGACCCCCAAGGCGGGAGGGCCAGTTACAATGAGCAGTTCTTC. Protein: CSARDPQGGRASYNEQFF.

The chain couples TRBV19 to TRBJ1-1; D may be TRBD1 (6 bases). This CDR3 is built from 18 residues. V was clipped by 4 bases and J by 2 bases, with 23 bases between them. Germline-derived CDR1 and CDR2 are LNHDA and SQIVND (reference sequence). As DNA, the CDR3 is TGTGCCAGTAGTACCTACCCAGTCACACGGGGGCATAACACTGAAGCTTTCTTT. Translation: CASSTYPVTRGHNTEAFF.

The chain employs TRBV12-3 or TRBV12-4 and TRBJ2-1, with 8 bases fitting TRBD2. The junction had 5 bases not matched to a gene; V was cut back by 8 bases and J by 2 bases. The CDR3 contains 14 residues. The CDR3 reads CASRIGRAYNEQFF. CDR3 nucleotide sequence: TGTGCCAGCCGAATCGGGAGGGCCTACAATGAGCAGTTCTTC.

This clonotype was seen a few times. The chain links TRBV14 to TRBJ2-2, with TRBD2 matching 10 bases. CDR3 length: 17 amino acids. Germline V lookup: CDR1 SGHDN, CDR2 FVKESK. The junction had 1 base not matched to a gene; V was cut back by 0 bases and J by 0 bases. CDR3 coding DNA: TGTGCCAGCAGCCAAGATAGCGGGAGGCCGAACACCGGGGAGCTGTTTTTT. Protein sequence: CASSQDSGRPNTGELFF.

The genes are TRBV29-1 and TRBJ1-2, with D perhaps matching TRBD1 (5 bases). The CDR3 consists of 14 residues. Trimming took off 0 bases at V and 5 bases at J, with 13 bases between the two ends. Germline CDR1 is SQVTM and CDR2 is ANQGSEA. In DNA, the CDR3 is TGCAGCGTTGAAGATCCCCCGGGGGGATATGGCTACACCTTC. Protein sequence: CSVEDPPGGYGYTF.

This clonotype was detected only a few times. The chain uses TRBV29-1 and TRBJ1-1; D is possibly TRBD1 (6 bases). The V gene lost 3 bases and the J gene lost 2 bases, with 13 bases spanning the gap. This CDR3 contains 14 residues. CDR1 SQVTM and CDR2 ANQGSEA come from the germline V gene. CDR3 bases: TGCAGCGTTGAGGTGACAGGTGCCAACACTGAAGCTTTCTTT. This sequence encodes CSVEVTGANTEAFF. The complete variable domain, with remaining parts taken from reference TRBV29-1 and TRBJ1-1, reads SAVISQKPSRDICQRGTSLTIQCQVDSQVTMMFWYRQQPGQSLTLIATANQGSEATYESGFVIDKFPISRPNLTFSTLTVSNMSPEDSSIYLCSVEVTGANTEAFFGQGTRLTVV.